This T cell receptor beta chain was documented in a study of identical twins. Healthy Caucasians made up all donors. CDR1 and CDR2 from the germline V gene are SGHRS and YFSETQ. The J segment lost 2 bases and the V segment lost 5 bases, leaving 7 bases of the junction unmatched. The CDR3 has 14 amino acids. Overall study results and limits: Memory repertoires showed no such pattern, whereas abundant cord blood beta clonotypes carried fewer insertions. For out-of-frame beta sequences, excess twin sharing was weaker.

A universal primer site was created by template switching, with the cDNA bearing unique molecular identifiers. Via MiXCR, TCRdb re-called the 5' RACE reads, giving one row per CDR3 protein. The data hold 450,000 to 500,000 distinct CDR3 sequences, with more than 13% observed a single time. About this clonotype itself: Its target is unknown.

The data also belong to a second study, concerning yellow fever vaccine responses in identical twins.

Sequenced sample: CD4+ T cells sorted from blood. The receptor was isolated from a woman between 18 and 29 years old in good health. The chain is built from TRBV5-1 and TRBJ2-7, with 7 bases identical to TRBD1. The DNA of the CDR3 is TGCGCCAGCAGGTACGGACAGGAAACCTACGAGCAGTACTTC. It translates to CASRYGQETYEQYF.